Shown below are 27 T cell receptor beta chains from a single sample sequenced in a study of T-cell memory formation after mild COVID-19. TCRdb reanalysed the 5' RACE reads using MiXCR and keeps one entry per CDR3 protein. The table records fewer than 450,000 distinct CDR3 sequences, approximately 21% of them present only once. The sample taken for sequencing was PBMCs or a T cell subset sorted from them (not recorded which). The receptor source for this set is an adult woman who had mild COVID-19 (a few samples of this study predate the infection). Cell type and time point are not known.

This clonotype was recorded a few times. The V and J genes are TRBV7-2 and TRBJ1-5, with TRBD1 as a possible D gene (6 bases). The V gene's germline CDR1 is SGHTA and CDR2 FQGNSA. V was trimmed by 0 bases and J by 1 base, leaving 10 bases between them. The CDR3 has 16 amino acids. CDR3 sequence: CASSLAWGLSNQPQHF. As DNA, the CDR3 is TGTGCCAGCAGCTTAGCTTGGGGGCTAAGCAATCAGCCCCAGCATTTT.

J is TRBJ2-5 and V is TRBV5-1; D perhaps matches TRBD2 (6 bases). The CDR3 consists of 16 residues. CDR1 is SGHRS and CDR2 is YFSETQ in the germline V gene. Trimming took off 2 bases at V and 4 bases at J, with 18 bases between the two ends. CDR3 nucleotide sequence: TGCGCCAGCAGCTTAAAATCAGCGGGCGGTCGAGAGACCCAGTACTTC. Translated: CASSLKSAGGRETQYF.

V usage is TRBV30 and J usage is TRBJ2-4, with D maybe TRBD1 (6 bases). This CDR3 comprises 15 residues. Germline V gene lookup returns CDR1 GTSNPN and CDR2 SVGIG (reference sequence). V was clipped by 1 base and J by 1 base, with 11 bases between them. Here the CDR3 reads CAWSETGMAKNIQYF. In DNA, the CDR3 is TGTGCCTGGAGTGAAACAGGGATGGCCAAAAACATTCAGTACTTC.

A few counts support this clonotype. The V gene is TRBV6-5, the J gene TRBJ2-1; TRBD2 aligns across 9 bases. J gave up 4 bases and V 2 bases, and 3 bases lay outside the gene matches. The CDR3 contains 15 residues. From germline, CDR1 is MNHEY and CDR2 SVGAGI. CDR3 region: CASSYGSGGYNEQFF. CDR3 coding DNA: TGTGCCAGCAGTTACGGTAGCGGGGGTTACAATGAGCAGTTCTTC.

This clonotype turned up a few times. The rearrangement links TRBV15 to TRBJ2-3; D is unclear. Trimming removed 0 bases from V and 3 bases from J, with 1 base in between. CDR1 LNHNV and CDR2 YYDKDF come from the germline V gene (reference sequence). The CDR3 contains 12 residues. CDR3: CATSRETDTQYF. The CDR3 DNA sequence: TGTGCCACCAGCAGAGAAACAGATACGCAGTATTTT. Together with reference TRBV15 and TRBJ2-3, the CDR3 gives the full variable domain: DAMVIQNPRYQVTQFGKPVTLSCSQTLNHNVMYWYQQKSSQAPKLLFHYYDKDFNNEADTPDNFQSRRPNTSFCFLDIRSPGLGDTAMYLCATSRETDTQYFGPGTRLTVL.

V usage is TRBV12-3 or TRBV12-4 and J usage is TRBJ2-1; D perhaps matches TRBD2 (7 bases). The CDR3 consists of 15 residues. The V and J ends lost 5 bases and 7 bases respectively, with 18 bases between them. The CDR3 nucleotides read TGTGCCAGCAGTCAGACTTTGGGGGGGCGGAATGAGCAGTTCTTC. This codes for CASSQTLGGRNEQFF.

This clonotype was counted a few times. This chain uses TRBV7-3 with TRBJ2-3; TRBD2 matches at 13 bases. V shed 2 bases, J shed 5 bases, and the junction held 13 bases outside the gene matches. CDR3 length equals 19 residues. The germline CDR1 and CDR2 sequences are SGHTA and FQGTGA. CDR3 in amino acids: CASSLGPFGTSGKGDTQYF. The CDR3, as DNA: TGTGCCAGCAGCTTAGGGCCTTTTGGGACTAGCGGGAAGGGAGATACGCAGTATTTT.

The chain couples TRBV15 to TRBJ1-4, with TRBD1 as a possible D gene (5 bases). The CDR3 length is 13 residues. Trimming took 5 bases from V and 8 from J, leaving 12 bases between them. Germline CDR1 LNHNV, CDR2 YYDKDF (reference sequence). The CDR3 spells CATSATGGEKLFF. CDR3 DNA: TGTGCCACCAGCGCAACGGGGGGGGAAAAACTGTTTTTT.

Here the CDR3 DNA reads TGTGCCACCAGCCACCGGGACAAGCTTGAGCAGTTCTTC. It translates to CATSHRDKLEQFF. This rearrangement joins TRBV15 to TRBJ2-1, with a weak D call TRBD1 (6 bases). From germline, CDR1 is LNHNV and CDR2 YYDKDF (reference sequence). This CDR3 contains 13 residues. V was cut by 5 bases and J by 9 bases, with 14 bases left in between.

This chain connects TRBV6-5 to TRBJ1-1; D not certain. This CDR3 region has 15 residues. CDR1 is MNHEY and CDR2 is SVGAGI in the germline V gene. V was shortened by 6 bases and J by 1 base, with 15 bases between the two germline ends. The CDR3 is CASSSDRWENTEAFF. CDR3 nucleotides: TGTGCCAGCAGCTCCGACCGGTGGGAGAACACTGAAGCTTTCTTT.

The sample holds a few counts of this clonotype. The genes are TRBV9 and TRBJ2-7; either TRBD1 or TRBD2 may fit D (5 bases each). The CDR3 contains 16 residues. Germline V gene data show CDR1 as SGDLS and CDR2 as YYNGEE. V gave up 3 bases and J gave up 0 bases, with 16 bases separating them. This chain's CDR3 is CASSEEDMTGSYEQYF. For the CDR3, the DNA is TGTGCCAGCAGCGAGGAGGACATGACGGGCTCCTACGAGCAGTACTTC.

The J gene is TRBJ2-3, the V gene TRBV7-2, with D hard to call. Per the germline V gene, CDR1 is SGHTA and CDR2 is FQGNSA. This CDR3 comprises 14 residues. V was cut by 5 bases and J by 3 bases, with 12 bases left in between. The CDR3 nucleotides read TGTGCCAGCAGCCTTCAACCGGCGACAGATACGCAGTATTTT. Its protein is CASSLQPATDTQYF.

The CDR3 reads CASSSGTGGGFTDTQYF. DNA for the CDR3: TGTGCCAGCAGTTCCGGGACAGGGGGCGGATTCACAGATACGCAGTATTTT. The chain has TRBV6-6 and TRBJ2-3; 12 bases are shared with TRBD1. This CDR3 has 17 amino acids. The V gene's germline CDR1 is MNHNY and CDR2 SVGAGI (reference sequence). Trimming at V came to 4 bases and at J to 2 bases, leaving 7 bases not matched to a gene.

This chain connects TRBV7-2 to TRBJ2-5, with D possibly matching TRBD1 (8 bases). This CDR3 contains 15 residues. Germline-derived CDR1 and CDR2 are SGHTA and FQGNSA. The germline V and J ends were trimmed by 4 bases and 6 bases, with 18 bases remaining between them. The CDR3 DNA reads TGTGCCAGCAGCTCGGTACAGGGGGGGTACAAGACCCAGTACTTC. This encodes CASSSVQGGYKTQYF.

This clonotype has more than one count but fewer than ten. The genes are TRBV5-1 and TRBJ2-7, with 7 bases lining up with TRBD1. V gave up 4 bases and J gave up 2 bases; unmatched junction bases: 9. Germline V lookup: CDR1 SGHRS, CDR2 YFSETQ. This CDR3 spans 15 amino acids. The CDR3 region is CASSKTGTETYEQYF. The CDR3 nucleotides read TGCGCCAGCAGCAAGACCGGGACAGAGACCTACGAGCAGTACTTC.

V and J are TRBV19 and TRBJ2-3; D unclear. Trimming left V 3 bases short and J 4 bases short, with 11 bases between. CDR1 is LNHDA and CDR2 is SQIVND in the germline V gene (reference sequence). The CDR3 loop spans 14 amino acids. CDR3 protein: CASSIPRIADTQYF. The CDR3 DNA sequence: TGTGCCAGTAGTATCCCTAGAATCGCAGATACGCAGTATTTT.

The rearrangement links TRBV9 to TRBJ2-1; 8 bases are shared with TRBD2. V shed 4 bases, J shed 6 bases, and the junction held 12 bases outside the gene matches. Germline lookup yields CDR1 SGDLS and CDR2 YYNGEE. The CDR3 runs 16 residues. The CDR3 region is CASSQPGLGRGNEQFF. CDR3 DNA sequence: TGTGCCAGCAGCCAACCGGGACTAGGGAGGGGCAATGAGCAGTTCTTC.

This clonotype was seen a handful of times. The chain joins TRBV7-8 to TRBJ1-4; D unclear. Deletions cut 2 bases from V and 4 bases from J, with 17 bases between. The CDR3 spans 17 residues. The germline V gene encodes CDR1 SGHVS and CDR2 FQNEAQ. The chain's CDR3 is CASSLRRVPANNEKLFF. The CDR3 DNA reads TGTGCCAGCAGCTTAAGACGGGTCCCCGCAAATAATGAAAAACTGTTTTTT.

This clonotype was counted at least ten times. CDR3 in DNA: TGCAGCTGTCCAGAAGAAACTAATGAAAAACTGTTTTTT. As protein: CSCPEETNEKLFF. V usage is TRBV20-1 and J usage is TRBJ1-4; D remains unclear. The V gene's germline CDR1 is DFQATT and CDR2 SNEGSKA (reference sequence). The length of the CDR3 is 13 residues.

This clonotype was observed a handful of times. The chain is built from TRBV6-1 and TRBJ2-3, with a tentative D call TRBD2 (6 bases). Trimming left V 2 bases short and J 1 base short, with 13 bases between. This CDR3 is 16 amino acids long. Germline V gene sequence: CDR1 MNHNS, CDR2 SASEGT. CDR3 DNA sequence: TGTGCCAGCAGTGAAACTTGGCGGGACGGCACAGATACGCAGTATTTT. It codes for CASSETWRDGTDTQYF.

In DNA, the CDR3 is TGTGCCAGCAGCTTATATGAAGACCTGAACACTGAAGCTTTCTTT. It yields the protein CASSLYEDLNTEAFF. The chain joins TRBV11-3 to TRBJ1-1; unclear D gene. Per the germline V gene, CDR1 is SGHNT and CDR2 is YENEEA. The CDR3 has 15 amino acids. Trimming took off 2 bases at V and 0 bases at J, with 10 bases between the two ends.

J is TRBJ2-2 and V is TRBV7-8, with TRBD1 matching over 8 bases. The CDR3 has 16 residues. CDR1 is SGHVS, CDR2 FQNEAQ, per germline. V lost 4 bases to trimming and J lost 1 base; unmatched junction nucleotides: 5. CDR3 in amino acids: CASSSRGTGNTGELFF. As DNA, the CDR3 is TGTGCCAGCAGCTCCCGTGGGACAGGGAACACCGGGGAGCTGTTTTTT.

V is TRBV5-4 and J is TRBJ2-1; no reliable D call. Germline loops: CDR1 SGHNT, CDR2 YYREEE (reference sequence). This CDR3 region has 13 residues. Trimming pared 2 bases from V and 5 bases from J, leaving 8 bases between. For the CDR3, the DNA is TGTGCCAGCAGCTTTGGGATGAACAATGAGCAGTTCTTC. Protein product: CASSFGMNNEQFF.

The gene calls are TRBV7-2 and TRBJ2-4, with TRBD2 identical over 9 bases. The ends lost 6 bases at V and 9 bases at J; junction bases unmatched: 15. The germline V gene has CDR1 SGHTA and CDR2 FQGNSA. CDR3 length equals 16 residues. CDR3 in amino acids: CASSSATSGRLGIQYF. In DNA, the CDR3 is TGTGCCAGCAGTTCTGCGACTAGCGGACGCTTGGGCATTCAGTACTTC.

This clonotype was found a few times. This chain links TRBV6-6 with TRBJ2-7; 7 bases agree with TRBD2. Germline V gene lookup returns CDR1 MNHNY and CDR2 SVGAGI (reference sequence). The CDR3 totals 14 residues. Unmatched junction bases numbered 8, after V lost 6 bases and J lost 3 bases. CDR3 nucleotides: TGTGCCAGCAGATCCGGGACTACTAGCTACGAGCAGTACTTC. As protein: CASRSGTTSYEQYF.

This clonotype turned up a few times. This CDR3 reads CASSRLERPGQTRSTIYF. CDR3 nucleotides: TGTGCCAGCAGCCGCTTGGAGAGACCGGGACAGACCCGGAGCACCATATATTTT. V gene TRBV7-2 combines with J gene TRBJ1-3, with 7 positions matching TRBD1. With 5 bases clipped from V and 9 bases from J, the junction kept 22 bases outside the gene matches. The CDR3 is 18 residues long. Germline V lookup: CDR1 SGHTA, CDR2 FQGNSA.

The sample holds many counts of this clonotype. J is TRBJ2-5 and V is TRBV7-6; 11 bases match TRBD2. V gave up 3 bases and J gave up 7 bases; unmatched junction bases: 7. This CDR3 contains 15 residues. Germline V gene lookup returns CDR1 SGHVS and CDR2 FNYEAQ. For the CDR3, the DNA is TGTGCCAGCAGCTTTGGGACTAGCGGTCCGGGGACCCAGTACTTC. It encodes CASSFGTSGPGTQYF.